These T cell receptor beta chains were read from a single sample in a study of T cell responses to AZD1222 COVID-19 vaccine. Clones were sequenced by immunoSEQ multiplex PCR, and TCRdb holds only the in-frame ones, with some missing. In the table there are about 150,000 clones, around nine tenths of which are singletons. The starting material was peripheral blood, obtained after recovery from COVID-19. The source is an adult who had recovered from COVID-19. Each CDR3 is given with its conserved first and last residue.

v_call: TRBV18
j_call: TRBJ2-3
cdr3_aa: CASSPGGSTRTDTQYF

v_call: TRBV5-1
j_call: TRBJ1-1
cdr3_aa: CASSSKNRGMGTEAFF

v_call: TRBV5-1
j_call: TRBJ2-6
cdr3_aa: CASSLELGSGANVLTF

v_call: TRBV27
j_call: TRBJ1-4
cdr3_aa: CASSAGQGKATNEKLFF

v_call: TRBV18
j_call: TRBJ1-1
cdr3_aa: CASSPTAGGLDTEAFF

v_call: TRBV7-9
j_call: TRBJ1-1
cdr3_aa: CASSLANQGAGEAFF

v_call: TRBV12-3/TRBV12-4
j_call: TRBJ1-1
cdr3_aa: CATRQGLNTEAFF

v_call: TRBV7-9
j_call: TRBJ1-2
cdr3_aa: CASSPSPDRGVTNYGYTF

v_call: TRBV9
j_call: TRBJ2-7
cdr3_aa: CASSVGTEASYEQYF

v_call: TRBV15
j_call: TRBJ1-5
cdr3_aa: CATSRVGQPQHF

v_call: TRBV7-9
j_call: TRBJ2-3
cdr3_aa: CASSLTRDTQYF

v_call: TRBV7-8
j_call: TRBJ1-1
cdr3_aa: CASRSGMNTEAFF

v_call: TRBV9
j_call: TRBJ2-7
cdr3_aa: CASSGGQGITYEQYF

v_call: TRBV7-3
j_call: TRBJ2-7
cdr3_aa: CASSLMGGGEQYF

v_call: TRBV15
j_call: TRBJ2-6
cdr3_aa: CATSRGTGANVLTF

v_call: TRBV7-9
j_call: TRBJ1-1
cdr3_aa: CASSFPRLRSNTEAFF

v_call: TRBV18
j_call: TRBJ2-7
cdr3_aa: CASSRTGTGGYEQYF

v_call: TRBV28
j_call: TRBJ2-3
cdr3_aa: CASSTVIGGGPGDTQYF

v_call: TRBV19
j_call: TRBJ2-5
cdr3_aa: CASSIAGTGQETQYF

v_call: TRBV15
j_call: TRBJ2-1
cdr3_aa: CATSRDLGGRVNEQFF

v_call: TRBV5-1
j_call: TRBJ1-1
cdr3_aa: CASSFGYRGGRNTEAFF

v_call: TRBV5-4
j_call: TRBJ1-5
cdr3_aa: CASSPGLGSGQPQHF

v_call: TRBV19
j_call: TRBJ1-1
cdr3_aa: CASRGRGPDTEAFF

v_call: TRBV6-2/TRBV6-3
j_call: TRBJ1-1
cdr3_aa: CASSRRQGEILGAFF

v_call: TRBV28
j_call: TRBJ2-1
cdr3_aa: CASKGLAAGNYNEQFF

v_call: TRBV11-2
j_call: TRBJ2-1
cdr3_aa: CASSLETGGDEQFF

v_call: TRBV29-1
j_call: TRBJ1-2
cdr3_aa: CSVRTGSDGYTF

v_call: TRBV27
j_call: TRBJ1-5
cdr3_aa: CASSRTSNQPQHF

v_call: TRBV11-2
j_call: TRBJ2-1
cdr3_aa: CASSFDGVGNEQFF

v_call: TRBV5-5
j_call: TRBJ2-2
cdr3_aa: CASSWGSTNTGELFF

v_call: TRBV6-5
j_call: TRBJ2-1
cdr3_aa: CASNLGSGGYNEQFF

v_call: TRBV28
j_call: TRBJ2-7
cdr3_aa: CASSLSNRAAYEQYF

v_call: TRBV29-1
j_call: TRBJ1-2
cdr3_aa: CSVDTQQINYGYTF

v_call: TRBV28
j_call: TRBJ2-3
cdr3_aa: CASSSGGSTDTQYF

v_call: TRBV19
j_call: TRBJ1-2
cdr3_aa: CASSIRGNYGYTF

v_call: TRBV18
j_call: TRBJ1-4
cdr3_aa: CASSPLGTGNYNEKLFF

v_call: TRBV2
j_call: TRBJ1-6
cdr3_aa: CASSEFGDYNSPLHF

v_call: TRBV4-1
j_call: TRBJ2-5
cdr3_aa: CASSQTFLRITLSQETQYF

v_call: TRBV7-9
j_call: TRBJ1-2
cdr3_aa: CASSFDRGPVYGYTF

v_call: TRBV20-1
j_call: TRBJ2-7
cdr3_aa: CSPASDYEQYF

v_call: TRBV11-2
j_call: TRBJ2-1
cdr3_aa: CASSLGLAGIYNEQFF

v_call: TRBV29-1
j_call: TRBJ1-2
cdr3_aa: CSVGSGGYTF